This TCR beta chain was sequenced in a study of post-analysis software for immune sequencing data (dated by TCRdb to between 2014 and 2017). At the level of the whole study: The recorded disease courses included relapsing-remitting, secondary progressive and progressive-relapsing multiple sclerosis, and some patients had no subtype annotation. Patient repertoires were compared against about a dozen previously published healthy control repertoires from donors aged about 6 to 26 years. A subset of samples was prepared in parallel using single-end sample barcoding, then pooled and co-amplified after Illumina adapter ligation. Study-wide findings and limitations: When samples were clustered directly using the F measure, samples prepared in the same batch co-clustered strongly, which prompted a batch-effect correction. The control group was slightly older than the multiple sclerosis patient group. Significantly lower normalized Chao1 diversity was found in multiple sclerosis patients than in controls, suggesting substantial peripheral T-cell clonal expansion.

As to this clonotype: What antigen it recognizes has not been identified. No conserved phenylalanine or tryptophan ends this CDR3, so it is likely a read error.

Receptors were amplified or captured by PCR. The data were produced on an Illumina HiSeq 2500. To reduce PCR and sequencing biases, unique molecular identifiers were incorporated into the TCR beta cDNA libraries. Per 1 to 10 million input T cells, approximately 500,000 cDNA molecules were obtained, such that each molecule approximated one T cell. The same protocol used for the earlier healthy control dataset was applied to prepare and sequence the patient libraries. Samples belonging to the same batch were prepared together, multiplexed and sequenced on a shared HiSeq lane. In the source study's methods: Raw barcoded reads were processed with MIGEC, and single-read molecular identifier groups were discarded before consensus assembly and CDR3 extraction. Clonotype tables were post-analysed with VDJtools, and diversity was normalized by down-sampling all datasets to the smallest sample size. In repertoire overlap clustering, CDR3 amino acid sequences, but not nucleotide sequences, were matched to correct batch-related cross-sample contamination. TCRdb reprocessed the public reads (quality trimming at Q25 with fastp, clone calling with MiXCR) and kept in-frame beta chains. Rows merge per CDR3 protein into single entries with the most common DNA and genes. The V and J calls, along with clone size, are taken from TCRdb and not from the paper's own processing. Present in this sample are hundreds of thousands of distinct CDR3 sequences, 30% to 45% of which were seen just once. The ten most abundant clones make up over 10% of the sample.

TCR beta repertoires were profiled from peripheral blood of over 10 young patients with multiple sclerosis to demonstrate the VDJtools post-analysis software. The multiple sclerosis patients were children and adolescents between about 6 and 15 years of age. Sequencing was carried out using blood. The receptor was derived from a girl aged 10-17 years with multiple sclerosis.

In nucleotides, the sequence is TGCGCCAGCAGCGTGGATAGGGGGACGGACTCCTACGAGCAGTACTGC. Its translation reads: CASSVDRGTDSYEQYC. The sequence joins TRBV4-3 to TRBJ2-7, with TRBD1 tentatively as D gene (6 bases match). A total of 16 residues make up the CDR3, ends included. The sequence is cut down to CDR3 DNA, 48 bases in frame from base 1. V is reduced by 5 bases and J by 0 bases, leaving a spacing of 17 bases between them. CDR1 and CDR2, looked up from the germline V gene, are LGHNA and YSLEER.